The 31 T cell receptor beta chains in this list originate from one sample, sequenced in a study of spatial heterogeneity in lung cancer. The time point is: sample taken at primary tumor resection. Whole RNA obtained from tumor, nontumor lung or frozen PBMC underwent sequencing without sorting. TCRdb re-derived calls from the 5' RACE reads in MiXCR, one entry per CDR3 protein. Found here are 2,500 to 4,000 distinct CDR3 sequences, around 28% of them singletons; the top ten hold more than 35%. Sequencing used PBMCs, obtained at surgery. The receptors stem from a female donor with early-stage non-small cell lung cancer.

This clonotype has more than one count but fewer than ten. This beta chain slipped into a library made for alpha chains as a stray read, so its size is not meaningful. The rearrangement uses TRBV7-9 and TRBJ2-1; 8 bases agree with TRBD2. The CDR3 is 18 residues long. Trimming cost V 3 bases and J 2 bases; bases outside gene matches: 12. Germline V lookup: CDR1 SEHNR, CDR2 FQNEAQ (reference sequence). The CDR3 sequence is CASSLAGGPPSAYNEQFF. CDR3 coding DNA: TGTGCCAGCAGCTTGGCGGGAGGACCACCAAGCGCCTACAATGAGCAGTTCTTC.

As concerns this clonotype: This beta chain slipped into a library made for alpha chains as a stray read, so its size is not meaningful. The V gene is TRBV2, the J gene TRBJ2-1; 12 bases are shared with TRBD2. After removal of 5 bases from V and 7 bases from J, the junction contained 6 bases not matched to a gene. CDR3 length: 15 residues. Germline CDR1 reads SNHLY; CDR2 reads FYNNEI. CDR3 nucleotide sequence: TGTGCCAGCAGTCCGACTAGCGGGAGAGTTAATGAGCAGTTCTTC. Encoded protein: CASSPTSGRVNEQFF.

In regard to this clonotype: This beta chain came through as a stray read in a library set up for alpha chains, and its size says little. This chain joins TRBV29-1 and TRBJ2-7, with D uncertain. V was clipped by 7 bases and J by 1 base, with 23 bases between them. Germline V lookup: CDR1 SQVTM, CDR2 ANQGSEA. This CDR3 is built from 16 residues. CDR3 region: CSAKDGWSWPSYEQYF. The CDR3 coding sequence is TGCAGCGCGAAAGACGGGTGGAGTTGGCCTTCCTACGAGCAGTACTTC.

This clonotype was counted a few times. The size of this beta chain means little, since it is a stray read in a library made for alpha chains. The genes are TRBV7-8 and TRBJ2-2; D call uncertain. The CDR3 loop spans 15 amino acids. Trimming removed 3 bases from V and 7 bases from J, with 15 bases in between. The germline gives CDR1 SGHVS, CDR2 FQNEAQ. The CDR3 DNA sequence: TGTGCCAGCAGCTTGAATAGATGGACCCTCGGGGAGCTGTTTTTT. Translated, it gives CASSLNRWTLGELFF.

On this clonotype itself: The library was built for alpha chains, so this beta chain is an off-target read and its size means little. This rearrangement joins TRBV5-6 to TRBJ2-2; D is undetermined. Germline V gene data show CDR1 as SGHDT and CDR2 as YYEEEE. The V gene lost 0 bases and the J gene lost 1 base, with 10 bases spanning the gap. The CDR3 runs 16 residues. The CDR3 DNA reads TGTGCCAGCAGCTTGGGCCTTGTCGGGAACACCGGGGAGCTGTTTTTT. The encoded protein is CASSLGLVGNTGELFF.

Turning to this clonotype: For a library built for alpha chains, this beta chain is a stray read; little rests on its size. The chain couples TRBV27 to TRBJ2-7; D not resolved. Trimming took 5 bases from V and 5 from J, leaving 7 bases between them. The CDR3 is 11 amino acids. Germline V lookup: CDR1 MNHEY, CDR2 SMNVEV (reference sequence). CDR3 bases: TGTGCCAGCAGTCATAATGACGAGCAGTACTTC. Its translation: CASSHNDEQYF.

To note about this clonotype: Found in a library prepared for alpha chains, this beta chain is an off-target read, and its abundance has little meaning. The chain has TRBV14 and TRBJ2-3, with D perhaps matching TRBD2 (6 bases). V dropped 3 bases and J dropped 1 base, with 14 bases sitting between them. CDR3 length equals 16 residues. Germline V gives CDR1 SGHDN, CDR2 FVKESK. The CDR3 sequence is CASSQLGLFGTDTQYF. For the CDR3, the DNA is TGTGCCAGCAGCCAGCTCGGACTATTTGGCACAGATACGCAGTATTTT.

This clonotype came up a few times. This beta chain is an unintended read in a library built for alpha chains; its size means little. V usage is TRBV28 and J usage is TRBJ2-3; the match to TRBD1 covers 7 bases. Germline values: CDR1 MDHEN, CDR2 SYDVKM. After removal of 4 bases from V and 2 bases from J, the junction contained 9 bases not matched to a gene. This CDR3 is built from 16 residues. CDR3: CASSSATGPTTDTQYF. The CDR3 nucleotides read TGTGCCAGCAGTTCCGCGACAGGGCCAACCACAGATACGCAGTATTTT.

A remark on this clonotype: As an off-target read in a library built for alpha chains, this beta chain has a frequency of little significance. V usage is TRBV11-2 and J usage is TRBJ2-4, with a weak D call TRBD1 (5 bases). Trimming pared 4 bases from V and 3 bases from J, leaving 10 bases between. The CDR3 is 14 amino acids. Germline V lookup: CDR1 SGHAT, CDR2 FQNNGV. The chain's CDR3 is CASSSRTLKNIQYF. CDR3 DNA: TGTGCCAGCAGCTCGAGGACACTCAAAAACATTCAGTACTTC.

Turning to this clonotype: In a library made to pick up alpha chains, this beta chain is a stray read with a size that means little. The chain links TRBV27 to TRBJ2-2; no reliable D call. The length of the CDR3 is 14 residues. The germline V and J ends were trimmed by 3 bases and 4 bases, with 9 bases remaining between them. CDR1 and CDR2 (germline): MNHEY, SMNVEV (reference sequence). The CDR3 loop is CASSFLSRTGELFF. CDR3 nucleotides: TGTGCCAGCAGTTTTCTTTCCCGCACCGGGGAGCTGTTTTTT.

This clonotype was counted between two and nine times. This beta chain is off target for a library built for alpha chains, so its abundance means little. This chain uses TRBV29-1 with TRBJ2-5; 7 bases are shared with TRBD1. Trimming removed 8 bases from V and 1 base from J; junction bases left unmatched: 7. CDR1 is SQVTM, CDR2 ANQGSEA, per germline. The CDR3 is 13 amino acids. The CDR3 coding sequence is TGCAGCACCATCGACAGGGCCCAAGAGACCCAGTACTTC. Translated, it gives CSTIDRAQETQYF.

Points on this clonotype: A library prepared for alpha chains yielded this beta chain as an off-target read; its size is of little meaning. CDR3 sequence: CASSIASGSSYEQFF. In DNA, the CDR3 is TGTGCCAGCAGCATAGCTAGCGGGAGTAGCTATGAGCAGTTCTTC. The V call is TRBV7-3, the J call TRBJ2-1; 10 bases align to TRBD2. The V gene's germline CDR1 is SGHTA and CDR2 FQGTGA. V lost 5 bases, J lost 8 bases, and 9 bases stayed unmatched. This CDR3 region has 15 residues.

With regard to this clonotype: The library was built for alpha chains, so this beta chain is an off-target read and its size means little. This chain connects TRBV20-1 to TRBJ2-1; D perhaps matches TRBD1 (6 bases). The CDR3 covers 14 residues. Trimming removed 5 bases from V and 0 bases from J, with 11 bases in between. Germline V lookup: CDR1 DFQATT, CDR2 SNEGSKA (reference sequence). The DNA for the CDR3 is TGCAGTGCTTTTGGACAGAGCTCCTACAATGAGCAGTTCTTC. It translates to CSAFGQSSYNEQFF.

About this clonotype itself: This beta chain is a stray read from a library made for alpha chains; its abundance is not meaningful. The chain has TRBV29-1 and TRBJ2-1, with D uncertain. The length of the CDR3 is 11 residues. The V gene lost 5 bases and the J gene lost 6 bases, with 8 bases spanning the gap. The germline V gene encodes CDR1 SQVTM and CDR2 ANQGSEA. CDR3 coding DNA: TGCAGCGTTCGTGAAGTCAATGAGCAGTTCTTC. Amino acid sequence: CSVREVNEQFF.

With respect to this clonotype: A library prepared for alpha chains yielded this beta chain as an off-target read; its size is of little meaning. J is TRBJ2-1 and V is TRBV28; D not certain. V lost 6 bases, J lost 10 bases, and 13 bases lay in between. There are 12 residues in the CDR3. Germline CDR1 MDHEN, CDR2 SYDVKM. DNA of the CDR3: TGTGCCAGCAGGCTCAAGGCCCACGAGCAGTTCTTC. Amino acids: CASRLKAHEQFF.

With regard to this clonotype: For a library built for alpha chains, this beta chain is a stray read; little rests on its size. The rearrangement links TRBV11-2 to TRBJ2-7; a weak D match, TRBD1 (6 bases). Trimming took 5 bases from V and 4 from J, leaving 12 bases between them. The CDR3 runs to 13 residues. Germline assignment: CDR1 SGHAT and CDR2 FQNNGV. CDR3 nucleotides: TGTGCCAGCAGCGCCGGGACAACTTACGAGCAGTACGTC. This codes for CASSAGTTYEQYV.

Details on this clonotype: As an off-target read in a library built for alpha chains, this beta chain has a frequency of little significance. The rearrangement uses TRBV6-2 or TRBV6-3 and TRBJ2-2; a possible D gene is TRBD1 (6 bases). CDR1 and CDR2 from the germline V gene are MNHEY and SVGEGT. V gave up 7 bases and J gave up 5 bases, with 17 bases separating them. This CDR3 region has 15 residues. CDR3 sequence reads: CASKDMGAWTGELFF. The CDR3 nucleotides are TGTGCCAGCAAAGATATGGGGGCTTGGACCGGGGAGCTGTTTTTT.

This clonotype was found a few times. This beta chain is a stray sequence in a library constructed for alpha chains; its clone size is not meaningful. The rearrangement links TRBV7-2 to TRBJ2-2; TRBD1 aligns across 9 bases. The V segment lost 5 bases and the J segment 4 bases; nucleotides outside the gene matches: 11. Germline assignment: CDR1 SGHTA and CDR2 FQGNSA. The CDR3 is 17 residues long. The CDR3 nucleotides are TGTGCCAGCAGCCCTAGGAACAGGGGGCAGGGCACCGGGGAGCTGTTTTTT. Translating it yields CASSPRNRGQGTGELFF. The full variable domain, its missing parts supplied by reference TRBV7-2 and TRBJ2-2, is GAGVSQSPSNKVTEKGKDVELRCDPISGHTALYWYRQSLGQGLEFLIYFQGNSAPDKSGLPSDRFSAERTGGSVSTLTIQRTQQEDSAVYLCASSPRNRGQGTGELFFGEGSRLTVL.

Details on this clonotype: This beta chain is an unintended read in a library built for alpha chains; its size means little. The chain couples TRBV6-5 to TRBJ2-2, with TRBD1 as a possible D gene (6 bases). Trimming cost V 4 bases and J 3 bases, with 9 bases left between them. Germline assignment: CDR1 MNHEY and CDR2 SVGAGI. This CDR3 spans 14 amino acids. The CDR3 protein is CASSSHRDTGELFF. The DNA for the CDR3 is TGTGCCAGCAGTTCCCACAGGGACACCGGGGAGCTGTTTTTT.

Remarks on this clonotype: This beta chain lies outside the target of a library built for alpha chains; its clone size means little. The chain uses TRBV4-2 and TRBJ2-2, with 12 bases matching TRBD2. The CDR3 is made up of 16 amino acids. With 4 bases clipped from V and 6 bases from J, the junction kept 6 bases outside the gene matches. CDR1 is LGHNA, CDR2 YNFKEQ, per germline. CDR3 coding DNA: TGTGCCAGCAGCCTTTCGACTAGCGGGAGCCCCGGGGAGCTGTTTTTT. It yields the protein CASSLSTSGSPGELFF.

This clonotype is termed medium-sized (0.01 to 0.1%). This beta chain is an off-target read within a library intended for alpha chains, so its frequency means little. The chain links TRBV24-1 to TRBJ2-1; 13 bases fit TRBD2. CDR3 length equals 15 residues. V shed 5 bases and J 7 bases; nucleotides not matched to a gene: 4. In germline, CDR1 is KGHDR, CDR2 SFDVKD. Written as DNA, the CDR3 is TGTGCCACCAGTGTCGGGACTAGCGGGATAAATGAGCAGTTCTTC. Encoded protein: CATSVGTSGINEQFF.

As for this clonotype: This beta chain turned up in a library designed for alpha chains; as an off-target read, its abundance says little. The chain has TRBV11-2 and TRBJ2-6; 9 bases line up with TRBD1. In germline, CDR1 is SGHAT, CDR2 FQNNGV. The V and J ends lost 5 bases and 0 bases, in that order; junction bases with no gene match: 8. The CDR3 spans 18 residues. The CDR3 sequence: CASSPGTGYPSGANVLTF. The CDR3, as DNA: TGTGCCAGCAGCCCAGGGACAGGGTACCCCTCTGGGGCCAACGTCCTGACTTTC. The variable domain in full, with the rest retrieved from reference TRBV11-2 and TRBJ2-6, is EAGVAQSPRYKIIEKRQSVAFWCNPISGHATLYWYQQILGQGPKLLIQFQNNGVVDDSQLPKDRFSAERLKGVDSTLKIQPAKLEDSAVYLCASSPGTGYPSGANVLTFGAGSRLTVL.

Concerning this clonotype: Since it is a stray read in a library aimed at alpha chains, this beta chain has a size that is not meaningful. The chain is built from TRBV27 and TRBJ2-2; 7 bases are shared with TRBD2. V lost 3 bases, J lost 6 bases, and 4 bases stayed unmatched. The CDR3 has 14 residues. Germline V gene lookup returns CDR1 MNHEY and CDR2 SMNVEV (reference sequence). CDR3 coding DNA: TGTGCCAGCAGTTTGGGGGGGATTCCCGGGGAGCTGTTTTTT. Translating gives CASSLGGIPGELFF.

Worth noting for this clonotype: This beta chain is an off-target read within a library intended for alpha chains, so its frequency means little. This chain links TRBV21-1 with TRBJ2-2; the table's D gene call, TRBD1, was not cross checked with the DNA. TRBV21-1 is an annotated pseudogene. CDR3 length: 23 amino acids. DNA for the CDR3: TGTGCCAGCACCTTCGTTATTGACGCTGCCCTATCCTCGGATAAAGGCGACACCGGGGAGCTGTTTTTT. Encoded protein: CASTFVIDAALSSDKGDTGELFF.

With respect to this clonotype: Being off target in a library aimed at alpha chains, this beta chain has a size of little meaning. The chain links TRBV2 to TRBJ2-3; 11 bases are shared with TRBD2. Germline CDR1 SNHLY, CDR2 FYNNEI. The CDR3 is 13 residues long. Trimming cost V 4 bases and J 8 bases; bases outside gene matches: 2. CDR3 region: CASSGLAGSTQYF. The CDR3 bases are TGTGCCAGCAGTGGACTAGCGGGATCTACGCAGTATTTT.

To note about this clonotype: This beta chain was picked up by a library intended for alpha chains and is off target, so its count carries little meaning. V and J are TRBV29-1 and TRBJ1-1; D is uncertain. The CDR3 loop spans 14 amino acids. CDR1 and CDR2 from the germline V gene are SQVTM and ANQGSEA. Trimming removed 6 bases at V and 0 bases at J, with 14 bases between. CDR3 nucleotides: TGCAGCGTCGCAATACAAGACATGAACACTGAAGCTTTCTTT. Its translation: CSVAIQDMNTEAFF. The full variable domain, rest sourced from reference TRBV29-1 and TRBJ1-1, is SAVISQKPSRDICQRGTSLTIQCQVDSQVTMMFWYRQQPGQSLTLIATANQGSEATYESGFVIDKFPISRPNLTFSTLTVSNMSPEDSSIYLCSVAIQDMNTEAFFGQGTRLTVV.

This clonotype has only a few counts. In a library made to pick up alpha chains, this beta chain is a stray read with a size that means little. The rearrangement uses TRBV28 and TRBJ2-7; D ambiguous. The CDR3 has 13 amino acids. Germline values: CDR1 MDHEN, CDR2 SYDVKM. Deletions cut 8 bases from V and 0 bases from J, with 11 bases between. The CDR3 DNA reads TGTGCCAGCCGACCCGGAAGCTCCTACGAGCAGTACTTC. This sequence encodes CASRPGSSYEQYF.

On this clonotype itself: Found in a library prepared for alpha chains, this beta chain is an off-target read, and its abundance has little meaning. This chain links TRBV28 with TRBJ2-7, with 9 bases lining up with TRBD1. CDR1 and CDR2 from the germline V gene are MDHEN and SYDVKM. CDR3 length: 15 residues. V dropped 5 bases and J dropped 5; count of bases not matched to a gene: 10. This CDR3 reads CASSPGTGKSNEQYF. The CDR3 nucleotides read TGTGCCAGCAGTCCTGGGACAGGGAAGAGCAACGAGCAGTACTTC.

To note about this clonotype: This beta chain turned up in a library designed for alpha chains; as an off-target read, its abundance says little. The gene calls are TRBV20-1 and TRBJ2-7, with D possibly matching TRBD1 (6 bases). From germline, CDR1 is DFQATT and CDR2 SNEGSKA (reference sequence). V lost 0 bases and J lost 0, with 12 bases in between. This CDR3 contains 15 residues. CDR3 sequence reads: CSARDRYRDSYEQYF. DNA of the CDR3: TGCAGTGCTAGAGATCGGTACAGGGACTCCTACGAGCAGTACTTC.

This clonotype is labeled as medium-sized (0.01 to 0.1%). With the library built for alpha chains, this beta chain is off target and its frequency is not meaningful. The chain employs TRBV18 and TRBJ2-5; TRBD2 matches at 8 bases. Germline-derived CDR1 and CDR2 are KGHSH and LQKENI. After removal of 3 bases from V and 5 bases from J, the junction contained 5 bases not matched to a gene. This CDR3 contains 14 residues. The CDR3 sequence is CASSPSQREETQYF. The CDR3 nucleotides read TGTGCCAGCTCACCGTCCCAGCGGGAGGAGACCCAGTACTTC.

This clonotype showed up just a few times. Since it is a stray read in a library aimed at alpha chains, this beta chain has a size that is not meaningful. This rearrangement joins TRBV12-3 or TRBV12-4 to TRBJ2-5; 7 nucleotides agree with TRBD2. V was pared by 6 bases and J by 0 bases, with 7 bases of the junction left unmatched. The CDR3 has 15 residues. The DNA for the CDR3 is TGTGCCAGCAGCCCCGGCGCGGGAGACCAAGAGACCCAGTACTTC. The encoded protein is CASSPGAGDQETQYF.